The entry that follows covers one T cell receptor beta chain sequence. The CDR3 spans 13 residues. Germline assignment: CDR1 SGHRS and CDR2 YFSETQ. The V gene end was trimmed by 4 bases and the J gene end by 5 bases; junction bases not matched to a gene: 3. The protocol was immunoSEQ multiplex PCR, while the TCRdb copy is restricted to in-frame clones and leaves out a portion. This sample has 200,000 to 250,000 clones, with 87% found just once. The sample is drawn from a study of blood T cell repertoires in COVID-19. The sequenced material came from peripheral blood. This sequence joins TRBV5-1 and TRBJ2-5, with 9 bases fitting TRBD1. The TCR was taken from a woman between 18 and 29 years old who had recovered from COVID-19. The CDR3, as DNA: TGCGCCAGCAGCACAGGGGGCGGGGAGACCCAGTACTTC. Its translation is CASSTGGGETQYF.